The clone carrying this T cell receptor (beta chain) was seen repeatedly, ten times or more. Not a single patient had been given any form of treatment at any point before undergoing thyroid surgery. This CDR3 is 14 amino acids long. Deletions cut 4 bases from V and 6 bases from J, with 13 bases between. The V gene's germline CDR1 is SGDLS and CDR2 YYNGEE. The sample originates from a study of metastatic and nonmetastatic thyroid tumors. In the source study's methods: Clinicopathological groups differed in CDR3, with these differences serving to build a distant-metastasis classifier for papillary thyroid cancer. Using MiXCR, TCRdb re-called clones from the PCR reads. TCRdb's processing, not the authors', yielded these V and J calls. The sample records more than 25,000 clones, roughly 6.8% being singletons.

The clonotype comes from a female donor with papillary thyroid cancer or a benign thyroid nodule (not recorded which). Some clones in this sample may be carry-over from other donors' samples. The chain couples TRBV9 to TRBJ2-2; tentative D call: TRBD2 (5 bases). Sequencing was carried out using blood. In DNA form, the CDR3 reads TGTGCCAGCAGCCCGAGGCTGGGAGCCGGGGAGCTGTTTTTT. Protein sequence: CASSPRLGAGELFF.